A single sample is the source of the 29 T cell receptor beta chains below, sequenced in a study of type 1 regulatory T cells. TCRdb fed the reads into MiXCR, producing one record per CDR3 protein. Among 80,000 to 100,000 distinct CDR3 sequences listed, roughly 28% were seen once. Sequencing was done on a sample of CD4+ T cells, either the whole sample or a sorted fraction (not recorded which). The receptors derive from a human donor in good health.

The table lists this clonotype with a few counts. The chain joins TRBV20-1 to TRBJ2-7; possible D gene TRBD2, 6 bases. Germline values: CDR1 DFQATT, CDR2 SNEGSKA (reference sequence). CDR3 length: 14 amino acids. V was shortened by 5 bases and J by 2 bases, with 16 bases between the two germline ends. CDR3 amino acids: CSAERRDSTYEQYF. The CDR3 nucleotides read TGCAGTGCTGAACGCCGGGACTCAACCTACGAGCAGTACTTC.

The rearrangement links TRBV20-1 to TRBJ2-3; 8 bases agree with TRBD2. Germline assignment: CDR1 DFQATT and CDR2 SNEGSKA (reference sequence). The trim removed 2 bases at V and 3 bases at J, leaving 7 bases unmatched. This CDR3 region has 15 residues. The CDR3 region is CSARSLSGSTDTQYF. CDR3 sequence (DNA): TGCAGTGCTAGATCCCTCAGCGGGAGTACAGATACGCAGTATTTT.

This clonotype was recorded a few times. The V and J genes are TRBV7-2 and TRBJ1-2; D gene uncertain. Trimming took 5 bases from V and 4 from J, leaving 8 bases between them. Per germline, CDR1 SGHTA and CDR2 FQGNSA. The CDR3 spans 12 residues. The CDR3 DNA follows: TGTGCCAGCAGCCGTACAGTCTATGGCTACACCTTC. It is translated as CASSRTVYGYTF.

The chain couples TRBV20-1 to TRBJ2-6; D is perhaps TRBD1 (5 bases). The CDR3 is 15 amino acids. V dropped 5 bases and J dropped 0 bases, with 11 bases sitting between them. From germline, CDR1 is DFQATT and CDR2 SNEGSKA (reference sequence). DNA of the CDR3: TGCAGTGCTCCCCGACAGTCCTCTGGGGCCAACGTCCTGACTTTC. Protein product: CSAPRQSSGANVLTF.

This clonotype was counted ten times or more. The chain has TRBV4-2 and TRBJ2-7; TRBD1 might be the D (6 bases). The V gene lost 0 bases and the J gene lost 6 bases, with 15 bases spanning the gap. CDR3 length: 15 residues. In germline, CDR1 is LGHNA, CDR2 YNFKEQ. The CDR3 spells CASSQDPGVLGEQYF. The DNA for the CDR3 is TGTGCCAGCAGCCAAGATCCAGGGGTTCTCGGCGAGCAGTACTTC.

V gene TRBV5-6 combines with J gene TRBJ2-3; weak D call: TRBD2 (6 bases). Between the trimmed V and J ends, which lost 0 bases and 2 bases, there was a span of 10 bases. Germline CDR1 and CDR2: SGHDT and YYEEEE. CDR3 length equals 15 residues. CDR3 loop: CASSLGLGDTDTQYF. The CDR3 DNA is TGTGCCAGCAGCTTGGGACTAGGAGACACAGATACGCAGTATTTT.

This clonotype was counted only a few times. The chain carries TRBV7-2 and TRBJ1-2, with D perhaps matching TRBD1 (5 bases). The CDR3 sequence is 13 residues long. V gave up 5 bases and J gave up 1 base, with 8 bases separating them. The germline V gene encodes CDR1 SGHTA and CDR2 FQGNSA. In DNA, the CDR3 is TGTGCCAGCAGCCGGGACGGTAACTATGGCTACACCTTC. Translated, it gives CASSRDGNYGYTF.

This clonotype came up a few times. CDR3 in DNA: TGCGCCAGCAGTCAATCCCACTACGAGCAGTACTTC. It encodes CASSQSHYEQYF. The rearrangement joins TRBV23-1 to TRBJ2-7; D call uncertain. TRBV23-1 is an open reading frame, and its role is uncertain. CDR3 length: 12 residues. V was cut by 0 bases and J by 3 bases, with 3 bases left in between.

This clonotype was detected only a few times. The chain employs TRBV20-1 and TRBJ2-3, with D uncertain. CDR3 length equals 13 residues. The V end was cut by 0 bases, the J end by 2 bases, with 6 bases between. In germline, CDR1 is DFQATT, CDR2 SNEGSKA (reference sequence). The CDR3 DNA reads as TGCAGTGCTAGAGAGTTGCTCACAGATACGCAGTATTTT. Translation: CSARELLTDTQYF.

This sequence joins TRBV7-8 and TRBJ2-3; 11 bases line up with TRBD2. The V gene's germline CDR1 is SGHVS and CDR2 FQNEAQ. The CDR3 totals 17 residues. J was trimmed by 6 bases and V by 1 base; bases with no gene match: 9. CDR3 coding DNA: TGTGCCAGCAGCTTAGTCAGTAGCGGGAGGGCAGGGGATACGCAGTATTTT. Its translation: CASSLVSSGRAGDTQYF.

This chain links TRBV7-2 with TRBJ2-7; 8 bases are shared with TRBD2. The CDR3 runs 12 residues. Per the germline V gene, CDR1 is SGHTA and CDR2 is FQGNSA. V lost 7 bases and J lost 3; bases outside the gene matches: 2. CDR3 in amino acids: CASISGNYEQYF. The DNA for the CDR3 is TGTGCCAGCATTAGCGGGAACTACGAGCAGTACTTC.

This clonotype was picked up many times. The J gene is TRBJ2-1, the V gene TRBV24-1; the D is unclear. Germline values: CDR1 KGHDR, CDR2 SFDVKD. V was shortened by 4 bases and J by 6 bases, with 12 bases between the two germline ends. This CDR3 has 14 amino acids. CDR3 amino acids: CATSDPDVLNEQFF. CDR3 nucleotide sequence: TGTGCCACCAGTGACCCGGACGTACTCAATGAGCAGTTCTTC.

This chain links TRBV6-5 with TRBJ2-2, with a tentative D call TRBD1 (7 bases). Trimming cost V 6 bases and J 4 bases, with 18 bases left between them. The CDR3 runs to 16 residues. Germline values: CDR1 MNHEY, CDR2 SVGAGI. The DNA for the CDR3 is TGTGCCAGCAGGCCCGGGCAGGGGGGCTCCACCGGGGAGCTGTTTTTT. It translates to CASRPGQGGSTGELFF.

The rearrangement links TRBV10-1 to TRBJ2-5; 7 bases agree with TRBD2. Trimming at V came to 2 bases and at J to 1 base, leaving 7 bases not matched to a gene. The germline V gene encodes CDR1 WNHNN and CDR2 SYGVQD (reference sequence). This CDR3 is 16 amino acids long. The CDR3 DNA is TGCGCCAGCAGTGAGAAGTTGAGCGGGGCCCAAGAGACCCAGTACTTC. It translates to CASSEKLSGAQETQYF.

The chain employs TRBV9 and TRBJ1-1; D unclear. CDR1 and CDR2 from the germline V gene are SGDLS and YYNGEE. V gave up 4 bases and J gave up 1 base, with 11 bases separating them. The CDR3 contains 14 residues. The CDR3 coding sequence is TGTGCCAGCAGCCAAGAAGACCGGAACACTGAAGCTTTCTTT. This gives the protein CASSQEDRNTEAFF.

The chain employs TRBV21-1 and TRBJ2-4; the DNA was not used to check the table's D call, TRBD2. TRBV21-1 corresponds to a pseudogene. CDR3 length: 18 residues. The CDR3 DNA follows: TGTGCCAGCAGCAAAGGCGTTGGGCTAGCGGGAGATGAATACATTCAGTACTTC. It is translated as CASSKGVGLAGDEYIQYF.

This clonotype was picked up a small number of times. The gene calls are TRBV2 and TRBJ2-2; 8 bases fit TRBD1. The germline V gene has CDR1 SNHLY and CDR2 FYNNEI. The CDR3 loop spans 14 amino acids. V lost 6 bases, J lost 7 bases, and 7 bases stayed unmatched. CDR3 nucleotide sequence: TGTGCCAGCAGGCGACAGGGGTTCGTCGGGGAGCTGTTTTTT. Protein product: CASRRQGFVGELFF.

This chain's CDR3 is CASSLADSLGSYNEQFF. In nucleotides, the CDR3 is TGCGCCAGCAGCTTGGCGGACTCCCTAGGCTCCTACAATGAGCAGTTCTTC. This chain joins TRBV5-1 and TRBJ2-1; weak D call: TRBD2 (5 bases). Trimming removed 0 bases at V and 0 bases at J, with 13 bases between. The germline V gene encodes CDR1 SGHRS and CDR2 YFSETQ. The CDR3 is 17 amino acids.

In its sample, this clonotype was seen a few times. The chain uses TRBV5-1 and TRBJ2-2; TRBD1 agrees at 7 bases. V shed 4 bases and J 4 bases; nucleotides not matched to a gene: 1. Looked up from germline, CDR1 is SGHRS and CDR2 is YFSETQ. CDR3 length equals 13 residues. The CDR3 sequence is CASSRDSTGELFF. The CDR3 DNA sequence: TGCGCCAGCAGCCGGGACAGCACCGGGGAGCTGTTTTTT.

This clonotype has only a few counts. The gene calls are TRBV6-5 and TRBJ2-5; D unclear. CDR3 size: 13 residues. Trimming pared 5 bases from V and 2 bases from J, leaving 9 bases between. Germline CDR1 MNHEY, CDR2 SVGAGI. CDR3 bases: TGTGCCAGCAGTCAGACGCGTCAAGAGACCCAGTACTTC. Protein product: CASSQTRQETQYF.

This clonotype was recorded a few times. The chain couples TRBV20-1 to TRBJ2-3; the D is unclear. This CDR3 spans 16 amino acids. Germline CDR1 DFQATT, CDR2 SNEGSKA (reference sequence). V lost 3 bases to trimming and J lost 9 bases, with 25 bases between them. CDR3 in DNA: TGCAGTGCTAGCTTGACTGCTAGGAGAACCGTCGGCACGCAGTATTTT. It yields the protein CSASLTARRTVGTQYF.

The chain couples TRBV7-2 to TRBJ2-7, with D possibly matching TRBD2 (5 bases). V was trimmed by 1 base and J by 7 bases, leaving 17 bases between them. CDR1 and CDR2 (germline): SGHTA, FQGNSA. The CDR3 contains 15 residues. DNA of the CDR3: TGTGCCAGCAGCTTAGAGGGAGCTGTAACGGGAGAGCAGTACTTC. The encoded protein is CASSLEGAVTGEQYF.

The chain couples TRBV5-1 to TRBJ2-2; 7 nucleotides agree with TRBD2. Trimming at V came to 3 bases and at J to 6 bases, leaving 5 bases not matched to a gene. In germline, CDR1 is SGHRS, CDR2 YFSETQ. CDR3 length equals 14 residues. CDR3 DNA: TGCGCCAGCAGCTCAGGGAGGGACGCCGGGGAGCTGTTTTTT. As protein: CASSSGRDAGELFF.

This clonotype was recorded at least ten times. V gene TRBV5-1 combines with J gene TRBJ2-7, with no clear D. This CDR3 has 15 residues. V was cut by 4 bases and J by 0 bases, with 14 bases left in between. Looked up from germline, CDR1 is SGHRS and CDR2 is YFSETQ. This CDR3 reads CASSPEFGLSYEQYF. The CDR3, as DNA: TGCGCCAGCAGCCCTGAATTCGGGCTCTCCTACGAGCAGTACTTC.

This clonotype has only a few counts. This chain connects TRBV7-2 to TRBJ2-1; D is perhaps TRBD2 (5 bases). This CDR3 is 15 amino acids long. CDR1 and CDR2 (germline): SGHTA, FQGNSA. The germline V and J ends were trimmed by 1 base and 5 bases, with 12 bases remaining between them. The CDR3 DNA follows: TGTGCCAGCAGCTTAGTTGGGAGCTCTGACAATGAGCAGTTCTTC. The encoded protein is CASSLVGSSDNEQFF.

The chain joins TRBV5-1 to TRBJ2-3; 8 nucleotides align to TRBD2. The CDR3 is 20 amino acids. The V gene's germline CDR1 is SGHRS and CDR2 YFSETQ. With V trimmed by 3 bases and J by 0 bases, 18 bases remained unmatched. Written as DNA, the CDR3 is TGCGCCAGCAGCTACGTCTGGTCGGGACTAGGGGACCCAAGCACAGATACGCAGTATTTT. Translation: CASSYVWSGLGDPSTDTQYF. Complete variable domain (other parts from reference TRBV5-1 and TRBJ2-3): KAGVTQTPRYLIKTRGQQVTLSCSPISGHRSVSWYQQTPGQGLQFLFEYFSETQRNKGNFPGRFSGRQFSNSRSEMNVSTLELGDSALYLCASSYVWSGLGDPSTDTQYFGPGTRLTVL.

In this sample, this clonotype turned up a few times. This rearrangement joins TRBV19 to TRBJ2-7; possibly TRBD1 or TRBD2 for D (5 bases each). Germline V CDR1 and CDR2: LNHDA, SQIVND (reference sequence). Trimming removed 4 bases from V and 6 bases from J, with 13 bases in between. The CDR3 is 13 amino acids. The CDR3 region has the DNA TGTGCCAGTAGTAGCCGCGTGGGGGTCGAGCAGTACTTC. It codes for CASSSRVGVEQYF.

The V and J genes are TRBV12-3 or TRBV12-4 and TRBJ2-2; 8 nucleotides agree with TRBD1. The length of the CDR3 is 16 residues. The trim removed 4 bases at V and 7 bases at J, leaving 11 bases unmatched. The CDR3 DNA is TGTGCCAGCAGTTCCAGGGGGCATTTGGATGGCGGGGAGCTGTTTTTT. Translating it yields CASSSRGHLDGGELFF.

This clonotype was detected a few times. This chain links TRBV19 with TRBJ2-1, with a possible D match to TRBD2 (6 bases). Deletions cut 2 bases from V and 6 bases from J, with 20 bases between. The CDR3 runs 17 residues. Looked up from germline, CDR1 is LNHDA and CDR2 is SQIVND (reference sequence). The CDR3 loop is CASSIQSGLGSINEQFF. DNA for the CDR3: TGTGCCAGTAGTATACAGAGCGGGTTAGGGTCGATCAATGAGCAGTTCTTC.